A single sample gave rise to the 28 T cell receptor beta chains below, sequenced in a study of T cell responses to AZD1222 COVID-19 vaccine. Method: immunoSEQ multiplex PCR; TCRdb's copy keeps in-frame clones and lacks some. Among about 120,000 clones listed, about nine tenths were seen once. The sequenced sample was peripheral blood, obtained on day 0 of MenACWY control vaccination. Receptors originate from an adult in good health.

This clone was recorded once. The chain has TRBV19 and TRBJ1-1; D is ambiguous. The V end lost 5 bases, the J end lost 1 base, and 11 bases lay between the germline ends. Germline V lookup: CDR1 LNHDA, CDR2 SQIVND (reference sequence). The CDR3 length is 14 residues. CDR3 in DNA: TGTGCCAGTAGTCCCTTACTTACGAACACTGAAGCTTTCTTT. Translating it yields CASSPLLTNTEAFF.

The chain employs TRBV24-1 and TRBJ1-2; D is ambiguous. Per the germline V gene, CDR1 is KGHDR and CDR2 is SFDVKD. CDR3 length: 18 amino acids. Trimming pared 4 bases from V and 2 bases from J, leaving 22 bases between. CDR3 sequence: CATSDPRTAGNTNYGYTF. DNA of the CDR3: TGTGCCACCAGTGACCCTAGGACGGCTGGTAATACCAACTATGGCTACACCTTC.

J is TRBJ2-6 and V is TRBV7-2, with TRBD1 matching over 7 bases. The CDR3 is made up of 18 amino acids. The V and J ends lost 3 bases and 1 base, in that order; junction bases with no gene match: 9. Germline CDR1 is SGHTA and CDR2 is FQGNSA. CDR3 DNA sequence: TGTGCCAGCAGCTTGGATTACAGGGGCGAATCTGGGGCCAACGTCCTGACTTTC. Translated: CASSLDYRGESGANVLTF.

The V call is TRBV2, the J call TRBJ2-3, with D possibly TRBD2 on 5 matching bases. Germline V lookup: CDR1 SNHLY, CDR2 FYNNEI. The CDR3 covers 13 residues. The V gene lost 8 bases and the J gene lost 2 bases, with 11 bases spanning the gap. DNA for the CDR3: TGTGCCAGCTGTCAGCGGACCACAGATACGCAGTATTTT. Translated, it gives CASCQRTTDTQYF. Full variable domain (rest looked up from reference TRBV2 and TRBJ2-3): EPEVTQTPSHQVTQMGQEVILRCVPISNHLYFYWYRQILGQKVEFLVSFYNNEISEKSEIFDDQFSVERPDGSNFTLKIRSTKLEDSAMYFCASCQRTTDTQYFGPGTRLTVL.

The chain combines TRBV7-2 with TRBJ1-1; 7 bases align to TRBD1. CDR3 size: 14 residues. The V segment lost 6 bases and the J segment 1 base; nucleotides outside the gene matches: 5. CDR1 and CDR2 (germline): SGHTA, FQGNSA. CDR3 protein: CASRRGQWNTEAFF. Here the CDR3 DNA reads TGTGCCAGCAGGCGGGGACAGTGGAACACTGAAGCTTTCTTT.

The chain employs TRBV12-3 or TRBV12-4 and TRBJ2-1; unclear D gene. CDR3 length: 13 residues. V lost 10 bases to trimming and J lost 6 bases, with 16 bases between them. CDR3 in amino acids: CATDTVRSNEQFF. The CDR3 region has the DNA TGTGCCACTGACACGGTGAGGTCCAATGAGCAGTTCTTC.

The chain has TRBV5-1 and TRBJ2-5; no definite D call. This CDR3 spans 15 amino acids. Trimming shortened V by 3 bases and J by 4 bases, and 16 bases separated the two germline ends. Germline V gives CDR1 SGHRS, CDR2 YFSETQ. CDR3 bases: TGCGCCAGCAGCTCCCTCGCATCCAAGGCAGAGACCCAGTACTTC. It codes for CASSSLASKAETQYF.

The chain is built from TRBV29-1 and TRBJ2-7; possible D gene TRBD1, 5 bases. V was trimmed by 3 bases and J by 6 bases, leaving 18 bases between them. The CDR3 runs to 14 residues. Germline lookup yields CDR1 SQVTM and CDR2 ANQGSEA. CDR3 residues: CSVDSGQLSLEQYF. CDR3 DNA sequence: TGCAGCGTTGACTCAGGACAACTGTCTCTCGAGCAGTACTTC.

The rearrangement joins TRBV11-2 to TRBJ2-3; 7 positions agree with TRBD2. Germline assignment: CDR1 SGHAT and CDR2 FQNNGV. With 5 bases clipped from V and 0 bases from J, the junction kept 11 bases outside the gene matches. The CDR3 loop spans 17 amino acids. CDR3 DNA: TGTGCCAGCAGCGGTAGCCCCCTAGCGGCTAGCACAGATACGCAGTATTTT. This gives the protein CASSGSPLAASTDTQYF.

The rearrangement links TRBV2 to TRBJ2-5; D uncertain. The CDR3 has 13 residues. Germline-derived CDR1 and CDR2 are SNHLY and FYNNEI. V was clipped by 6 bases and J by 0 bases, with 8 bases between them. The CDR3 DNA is TGTGCCAGCAGGGACGCAAACCAAGAGACCCAGTACTTC. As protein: CASRDANQETQYF. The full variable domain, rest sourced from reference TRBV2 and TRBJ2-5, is EPEVTQTPSHQVTQMGQEVILRCVPISNHLYFYWYRQILGQKVEFLVSFYNNEISEKSEIFDDQFSVERPDGSNFTLKIRSTKLEDSAMYFCASRDANQETQYFGPGTRLLVL.

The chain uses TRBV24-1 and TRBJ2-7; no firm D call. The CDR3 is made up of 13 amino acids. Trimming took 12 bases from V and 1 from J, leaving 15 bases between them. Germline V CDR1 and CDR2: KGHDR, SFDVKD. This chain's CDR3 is CAACQTPSYEQYF. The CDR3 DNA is TGTGCCGCCTGCCAGACACCTTCCTACGAGCAGTACTTC.

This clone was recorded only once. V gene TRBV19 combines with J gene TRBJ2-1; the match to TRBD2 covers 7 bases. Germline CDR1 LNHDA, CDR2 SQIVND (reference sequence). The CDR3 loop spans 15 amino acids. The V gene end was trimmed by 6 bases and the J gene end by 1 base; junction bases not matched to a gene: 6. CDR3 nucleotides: TGTGCCAGTAGCTTTAGCGGGTCTTCCTACAATGAGCAGTTCTTC. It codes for CASSFSGSSYNEQFF.

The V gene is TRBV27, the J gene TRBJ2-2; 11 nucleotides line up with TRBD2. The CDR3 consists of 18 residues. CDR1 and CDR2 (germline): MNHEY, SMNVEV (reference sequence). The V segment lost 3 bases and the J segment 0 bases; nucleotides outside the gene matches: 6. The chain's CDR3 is CASSLGLAELANTGELFF. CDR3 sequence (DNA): TGTGCCAGCAGTTTGGGACTAGCGGAACTGGCGAACACCGGGGAGCTGTTTTTT.

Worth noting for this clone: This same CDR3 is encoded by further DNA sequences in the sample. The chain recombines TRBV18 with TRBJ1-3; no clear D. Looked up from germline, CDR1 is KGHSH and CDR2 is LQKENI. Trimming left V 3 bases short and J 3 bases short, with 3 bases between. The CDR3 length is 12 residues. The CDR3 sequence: CASSPGGNTIYF. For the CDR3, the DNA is TGTGCCAGCTCACCGGGTGGAAACACCATATATTTT.

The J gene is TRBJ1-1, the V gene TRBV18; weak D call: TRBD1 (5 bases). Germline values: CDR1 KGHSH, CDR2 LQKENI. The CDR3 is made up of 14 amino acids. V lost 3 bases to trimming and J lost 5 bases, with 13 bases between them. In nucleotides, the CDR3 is TGTGCCAGCTCACCTGCTCCTGGGGGTACTGAAGCTTTCTTT. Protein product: CASSPAPGGTEAFF.

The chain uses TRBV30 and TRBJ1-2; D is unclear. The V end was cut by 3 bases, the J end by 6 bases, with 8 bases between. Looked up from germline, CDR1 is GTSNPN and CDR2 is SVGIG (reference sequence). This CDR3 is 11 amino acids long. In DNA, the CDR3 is TGTGCCTGGAGGGCAGGCGATGGCTACACCTTC. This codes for CAWRAGDGYTF. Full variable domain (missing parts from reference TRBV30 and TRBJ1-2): SQTIHQWPATLVQPVGSPLSLECTVEGTSNPNLYWYRQAAGRGLQLLFYSVGIGQISSEVPQNLSASRPQDRQFILSSKKLLLSDSGFYLCAWRAGDGYTFGSGTRLTVV.

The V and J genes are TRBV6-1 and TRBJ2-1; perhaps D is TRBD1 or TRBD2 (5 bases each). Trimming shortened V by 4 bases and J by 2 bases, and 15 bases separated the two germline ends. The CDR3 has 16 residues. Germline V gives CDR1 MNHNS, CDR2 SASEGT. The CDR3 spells CASSGRGAETYNEQFF. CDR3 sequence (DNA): TGTGCCAGCAGTGGCCGAGGGGCGGAAACCTACAATGAGCAGTTCTTC.

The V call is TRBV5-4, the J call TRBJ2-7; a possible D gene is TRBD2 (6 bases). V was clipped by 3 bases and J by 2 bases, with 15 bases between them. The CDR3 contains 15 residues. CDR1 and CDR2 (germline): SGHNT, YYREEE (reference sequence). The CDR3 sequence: CASSSLDYPPYEQYF. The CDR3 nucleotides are TGTGCCAGCAGCTCTCTGGACTATCCGCCCTACGAGCAGTACTTC.

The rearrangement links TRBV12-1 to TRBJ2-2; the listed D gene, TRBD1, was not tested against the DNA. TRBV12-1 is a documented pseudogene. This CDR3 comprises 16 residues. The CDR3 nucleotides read TGTGCCAGCAACCACACTTGGGCCGCGAACACCGGGGAGCTGTTTTTT. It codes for CASNHTWAANTGELFF.

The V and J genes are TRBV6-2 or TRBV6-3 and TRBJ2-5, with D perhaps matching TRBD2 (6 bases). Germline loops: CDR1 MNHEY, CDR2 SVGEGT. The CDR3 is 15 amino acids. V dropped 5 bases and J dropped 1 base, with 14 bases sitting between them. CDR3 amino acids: CASSALALPQETQYF. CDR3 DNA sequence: TGTGCCAGCAGTGCCCTAGCGCTACCCCAAGAGACCCAGTACTTC.

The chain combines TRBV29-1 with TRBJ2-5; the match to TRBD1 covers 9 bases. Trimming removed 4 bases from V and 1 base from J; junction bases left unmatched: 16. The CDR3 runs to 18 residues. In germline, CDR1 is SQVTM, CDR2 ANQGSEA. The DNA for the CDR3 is TGCAGCGTTGTTTTGGGGACAGGGACGACGCGAAGCCAAGAGACCCAGTACTTC. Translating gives CSVVLGTGTTRSQETQYF. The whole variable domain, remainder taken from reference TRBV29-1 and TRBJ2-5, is SAVISQKPSRDICQRGTSLTIQCQVDSQVTMMFWYRQQPGQSLTLIATANQGSEATYESGFVIDKFPISRPNLTFSTLTVSNMSPEDSSIYLCSVVLGTGTTRSQETQYFGPGTRLLVL.

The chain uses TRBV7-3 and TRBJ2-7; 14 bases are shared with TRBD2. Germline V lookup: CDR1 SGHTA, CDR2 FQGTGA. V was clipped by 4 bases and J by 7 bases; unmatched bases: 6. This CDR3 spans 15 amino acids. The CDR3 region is CASSSGLAGVSEQYF. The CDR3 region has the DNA TGTGCCAGCAGCTCGGGACTAGCGGGAGTGTCTGAGCAGTACTTC.

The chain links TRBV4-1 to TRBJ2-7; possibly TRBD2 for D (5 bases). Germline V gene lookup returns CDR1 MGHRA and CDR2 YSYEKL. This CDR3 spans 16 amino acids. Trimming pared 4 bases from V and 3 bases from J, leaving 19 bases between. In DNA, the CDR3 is TGCGCCAGCAGCCCAAGCCGGACTGGGATTTTCTACGAGCAGTACTTC. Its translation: CASSPSRTGIFYEQYF.

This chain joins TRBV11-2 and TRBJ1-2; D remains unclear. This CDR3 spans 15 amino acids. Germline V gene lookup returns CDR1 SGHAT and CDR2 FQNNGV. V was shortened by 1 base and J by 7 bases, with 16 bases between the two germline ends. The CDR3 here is CASSLVNMLLGGYTF. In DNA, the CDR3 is TGTGCCAGCAGCTTAGTAAACATGTTGCTAGGTGGCTACACCTTC. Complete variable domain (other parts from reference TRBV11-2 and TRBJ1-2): EAGVAQSPRYKIIEKRQSVAFWCNPISGHATLYWYQQILGQGPKLLIQFQNNGVVDDSQLPKDRFSAERLKGVDSTLKIQPAKLEDSAVYLCASSLVNMLLGGYTFGSGTRLTVV.

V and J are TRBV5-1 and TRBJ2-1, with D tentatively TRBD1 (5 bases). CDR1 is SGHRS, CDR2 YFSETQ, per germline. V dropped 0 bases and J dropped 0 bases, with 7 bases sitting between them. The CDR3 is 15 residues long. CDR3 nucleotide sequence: TGCGCCAGCAGCTTGGACCAGGGCTCCTACAATGAGCAGTTCTTC. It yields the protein CASSLDQGSYNEQFF.

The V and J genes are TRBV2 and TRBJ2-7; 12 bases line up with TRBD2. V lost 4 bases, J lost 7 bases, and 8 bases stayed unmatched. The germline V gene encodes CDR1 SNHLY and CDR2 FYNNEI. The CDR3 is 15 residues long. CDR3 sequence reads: CASSVRLAGAGEQYF. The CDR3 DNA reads TGTGCCAGCAGTGTCCGACTAGCGGGAGCGGGGGAGCAGTACTTC.

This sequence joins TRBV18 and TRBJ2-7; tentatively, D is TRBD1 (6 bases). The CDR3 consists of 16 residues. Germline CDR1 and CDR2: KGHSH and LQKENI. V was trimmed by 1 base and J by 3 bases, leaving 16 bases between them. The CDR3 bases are TGTGCCAGCTCACCACAACCGGGACAAACTCGCTACGAGCAGTACTTC. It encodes CASSPQPGQTRYEQYF.

In nucleotides, the CDR3 is TGTGCCAGCAGCCGAGGGTCTTTCACTGAAGCTTTCTTT. Its protein product is CASSRGSFTEAFF. The chain is built from TRBV27 and TRBJ1-1; D gene ambiguous. CDR1 and CDR2 (germline): MNHEY, SMNVEV (reference sequence). V lost 6 bases and J 4 bases, leaving 12 bases between the germline ends. The CDR3 extends over 13 amino acids.